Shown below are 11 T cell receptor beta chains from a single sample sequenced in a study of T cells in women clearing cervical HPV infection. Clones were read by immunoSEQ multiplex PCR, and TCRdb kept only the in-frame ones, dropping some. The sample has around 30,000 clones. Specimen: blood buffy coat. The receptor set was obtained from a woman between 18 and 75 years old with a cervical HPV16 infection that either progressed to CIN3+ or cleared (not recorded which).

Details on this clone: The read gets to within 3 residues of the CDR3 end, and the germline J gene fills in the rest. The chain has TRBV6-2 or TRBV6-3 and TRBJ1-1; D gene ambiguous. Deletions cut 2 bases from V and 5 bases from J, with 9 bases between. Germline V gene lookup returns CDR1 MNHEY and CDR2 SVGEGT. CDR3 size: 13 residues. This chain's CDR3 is CASSYTSGTEAFF. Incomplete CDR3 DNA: TGTGCCAGCAGTTACACAAGCGGGACTGAA.

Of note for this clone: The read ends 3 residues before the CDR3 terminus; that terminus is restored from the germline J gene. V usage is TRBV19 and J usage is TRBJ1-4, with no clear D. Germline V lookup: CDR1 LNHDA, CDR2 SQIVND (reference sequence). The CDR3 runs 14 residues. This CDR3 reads CASSIERVNSPLFF. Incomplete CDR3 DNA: TGTGCCAGTAGTATCGAAAGGGTTAATTCACCA.

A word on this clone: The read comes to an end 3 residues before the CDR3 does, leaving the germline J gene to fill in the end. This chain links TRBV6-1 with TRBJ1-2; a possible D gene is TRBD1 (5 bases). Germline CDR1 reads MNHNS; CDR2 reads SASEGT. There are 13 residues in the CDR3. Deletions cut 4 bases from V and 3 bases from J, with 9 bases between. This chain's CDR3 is CASSADRYYGYTF. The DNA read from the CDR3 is TGTGCCAGCAGTGCCGACAGATACTATGGC.

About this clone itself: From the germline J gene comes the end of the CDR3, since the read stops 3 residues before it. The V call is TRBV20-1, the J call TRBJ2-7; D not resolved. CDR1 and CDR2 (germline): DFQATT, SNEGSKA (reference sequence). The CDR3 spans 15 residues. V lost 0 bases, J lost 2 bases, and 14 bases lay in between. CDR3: CSARDGQVSTYEQYF. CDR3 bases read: TGCAGTGCTAGAGATGGGCAAGTCAGCACCTACGAG.

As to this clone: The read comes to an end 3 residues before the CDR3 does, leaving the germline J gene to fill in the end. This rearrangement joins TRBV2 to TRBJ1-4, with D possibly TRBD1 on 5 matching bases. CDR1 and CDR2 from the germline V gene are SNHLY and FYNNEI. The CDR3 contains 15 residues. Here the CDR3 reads CASSEPRAGANVLFF. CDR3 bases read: TGTGCCAGCAGTGAGCCCAGGGCTGGGGCCAACGTA.

Here the CDR3 reads CAIEDRGRGKNYGQYF. The part of the CDR3 DNA that was read is TGTGCCATCGAGGACAGGGGAAGGGGCAAGAACTATGGT. The rearrangement uses TRBV19 and TRBJ2-4, with 9 nucleotides matching TRBD1. The CDR3 end falls 3 residues outside the read, so it is completed with the germline J gene. The CDR3 consists of 16 residues. The germline gives CDR1 LNHDA, CDR2 SQIVND (reference sequence).

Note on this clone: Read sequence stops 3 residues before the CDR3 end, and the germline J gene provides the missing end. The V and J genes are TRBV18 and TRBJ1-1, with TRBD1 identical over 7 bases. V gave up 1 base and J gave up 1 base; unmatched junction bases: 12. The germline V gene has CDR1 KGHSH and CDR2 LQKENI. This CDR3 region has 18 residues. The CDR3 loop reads CASSPRGLQGTSNTEAFF. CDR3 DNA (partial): TGTGCCAGCTCACCACGCGGTTTACAGGGGACCTCGAACACTGAA.

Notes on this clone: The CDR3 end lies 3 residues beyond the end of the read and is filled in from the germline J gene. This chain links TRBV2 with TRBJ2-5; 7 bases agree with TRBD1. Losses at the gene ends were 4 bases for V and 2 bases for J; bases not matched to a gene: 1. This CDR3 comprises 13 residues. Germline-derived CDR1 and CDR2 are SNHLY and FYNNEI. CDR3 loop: CASSVRGQETQYF. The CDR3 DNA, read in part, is TGTGCCAGCAGTGTCAGGGGGCAAGAGACC. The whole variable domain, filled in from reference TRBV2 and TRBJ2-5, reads EPEVTQTPSHQVTQMGQEVILRCVPISNHLYFYWYRQILGQKVEFLVSFYNNEISEKSEIFDDQFSVERPDGSNFTLKIRSTKLEDSAMYFCASSVRGQETQYFGPGTRLLVL.

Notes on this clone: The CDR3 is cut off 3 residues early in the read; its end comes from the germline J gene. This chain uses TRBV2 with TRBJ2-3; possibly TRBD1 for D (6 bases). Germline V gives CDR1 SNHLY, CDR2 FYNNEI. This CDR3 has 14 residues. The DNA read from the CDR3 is TGTGCCAGCAGTGAGGGGACATTACAAGAGACG. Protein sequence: CASSEGTLQET. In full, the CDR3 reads CASSEGTLQETQYF.

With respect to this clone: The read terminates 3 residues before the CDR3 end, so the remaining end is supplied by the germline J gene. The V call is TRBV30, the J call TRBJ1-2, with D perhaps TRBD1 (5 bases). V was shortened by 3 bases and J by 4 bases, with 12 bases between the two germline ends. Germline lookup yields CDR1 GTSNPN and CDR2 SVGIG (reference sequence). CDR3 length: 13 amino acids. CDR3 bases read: TGTGCCTGGAGACAGGAGTCCACCTATGGC. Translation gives CAWRQESTYG. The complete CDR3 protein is CAWRQESTYGYTF.

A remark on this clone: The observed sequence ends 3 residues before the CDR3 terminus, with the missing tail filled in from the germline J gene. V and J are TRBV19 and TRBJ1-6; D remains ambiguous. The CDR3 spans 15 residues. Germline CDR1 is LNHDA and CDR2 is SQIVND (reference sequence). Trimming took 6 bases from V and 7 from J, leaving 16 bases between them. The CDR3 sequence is CASRLSIAGNSPLHF. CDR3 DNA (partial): TGTGCCAGTAGACTTAGTATTGCGGGCAATTCACCC.